This record covers a single TCR beta chain. The antigen remains undetermined. Germline CDR1 MDHEN, CDR2 SYDVKM. The CDR3 extends over 14 amino acids. The V end lost 3 bases, the J end lost 8 bases, and 14 bases lay between the germline ends. In the PCR, 60 Vbeta and 13 Jbeta primers were used. The data were produced by immunoSEQ multiplex PCR, yet TCRdb's version contains in-frame clones alone and is incomplete. Its table lists 150,000 or so clones. The entry originates in a study of cytomegalovirus exposure and HLA in healthy donors. General observations from the study: TCR beta sequences reportedly predicted most subjects' HLA-A and HLA-B alleles accurately. It was only CMV serostatus that was available as immune exposure information.

The TCR comes from a man in his late teens or twenties in good health and CMV-seronegative. The specimen sequenced was PBMCs. V is TRBV28 and J is TRBJ2-1, with D perhaps matching TRBD2 (7 bases). CDR3 coding DNA: TGTGCCAGCAGTTTTGTGGGGGCGGGGGATGAGCAGTTCTTC. It yields the protein CASSFVGAGDEQFF.